This TCR beta chain was recovered during a study of T cell responses to AZD1222 COVID-19 vaccine. Findings of the study overall: Spike-specific TCR repertoires showed rising breadth and depth after two AZD1222 doses.

V gave up 4 bases and J gave up 14 bases, with 12 bases separating them. The germline V gene encodes CDR1 MNHEY and CDR2 SMNVEV (reference sequence). This CDR3 contains 12 residues. Only in-frame clones appear in the TCRdb table, and some are missing; sequencing was by immunoSEQ multiplex PCR. Here the sample spans some 160,000 clones, approximately 90% being singletons. With respect to this clone: Its antigen is not identified.

The origin of this receptor is an adult in good health. The source was peripheral blood, collected on day 0 of AZD1222 vaccination. The rearrangement links TRBV27 to TRBJ1-6; D unresolved. CDR3 bases: TGTGCCAGCAGTTCCGGCGGAGCGACCCTCCACTTT. Translated, it gives CASSSGGATLHF.